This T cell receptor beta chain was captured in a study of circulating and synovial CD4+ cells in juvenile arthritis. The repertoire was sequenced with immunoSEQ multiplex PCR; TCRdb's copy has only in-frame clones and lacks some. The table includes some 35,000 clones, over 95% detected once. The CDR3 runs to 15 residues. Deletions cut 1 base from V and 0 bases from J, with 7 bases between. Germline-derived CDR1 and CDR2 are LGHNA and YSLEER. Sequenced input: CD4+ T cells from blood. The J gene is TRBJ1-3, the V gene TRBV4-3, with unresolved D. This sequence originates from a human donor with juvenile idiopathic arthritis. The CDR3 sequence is CASSQGRLSGNTIYF. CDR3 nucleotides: TGCGCCAGCAGCCAAGGGCGGCTCTCTGGAAACACCATATATTTT.